The source of this T cell receptor (beta chain) is a study of PD-1 blockade in classical Hodgkin lymphoma. Data came from immunoSEQ multiplex PCR; TCRdb stores just in-frame clones and leaves some out. The sample contains about 12,000 clones, around 85% of which appear only once. Each of the patients experienced relapse following autologous stem cell transplantation, and their brentuximab vedotin exposure differed. Isolation of CD4+ T cells from thawed PBMCs was performed by magnetic negative selection. The best responses consisted of complete response, partial response or progressive disease. CDR1 is SQVTM, CDR2 ANQGSEA, per germline. The CDR3 extends over 17 amino acids. J was trimmed by 2 bases and V by 4 bases; bases with no gene match: 14. Remarks on this clone: The antigen is undetermined.

Study-wide findings and caveats: Diversity similar to that of newly diagnosed patients was seen at baseline in complete responders. By C4D1, diversity of CD4+ TCRs had risen significantly, whereas that of CD8+ TCRs had not. Reports indicated that newly diagnosed patients had lower baseline TCR diversity than healthy donors did.

The chain carries TRBV29-1 and TRBJ2-5; TRBD2 agrees at 9 bases. Sequenced material: CD4+ T cells from blood, taken at baseline. This receptor was identified in a human donor with classical Hodgkin lymphoma. The CDR3 nucleotides are TGCAGCGTTGGAAAAGCGGGGGGCCCCTTGAGTCAAGAGACCCAGTACTTC. Amino acids: CSVGKAGGPLSQETQYF.